These 22 T cell receptor beta chains originate from one sample sequenced in a study of tumour-infiltrating T cells in Burkitt lymphoma. TCRdb's copy holds only in-frame clones and misses some; the assay was immunoSEQ multiplex PCR. The table lists about 9,200 clones, 62% of them singletons. Sequenced: tumor tissue. The receptor set was obtained from a human donor with diffuse large B-cell lymphoma.

This clone was picked up a small number of times. The chain is built from TRBV19 and TRBJ1-4; 7 positions match TRBD1. The CDR3 is made up of 14 amino acids. Germline CDR1 LNHDA, CDR2 SQIVND (reference sequence). V shed 7 bases and J 7 bases; nucleotides not matched to a gene: 9. CDR3 sequence reads: CASKPQGKGEKLFF. DNA of the CDR3: TGTGCCAGTAAACCACAGGGGAAAGGTGAAAAACTGTTTTTT.

This rearrangement joins TRBV6-6 to TRBJ1-1; no definite D call. Germline assignment: CDR1 MNHNY and CDR2 SVGAGI (reference sequence). This CDR3 contains 11 residues. Trimming shortened V by 2 bases and J by 6 bases, and 4 bases separated the two germline ends. CDR3 amino acids: CASSYEAEAFF. CDR3 nucleotides: TGTGCCAGCAGTTACGAGGCTGAAGCTTTCTTT.

J is TRBJ2-2 and V is TRBV29-1; 8 bases fit TRBD2. From germline, CDR1 is SQVTM and CDR2 ANQGSEA. Unmatched junction bases numbered 2, after V lost 4 bases and J lost 1 base. The CDR3 is 14 amino acids. The CDR3 is CSVVGGENTGELFF. For the CDR3, the DNA is TGCAGCGTTGTCGGGGGGGAGAACACCGGGGAGCTGTTTTTT.

This clone has just a few counts. V usage is TRBV6-6 and J usage is TRBJ2-7; either TRBD1 or TRBD2 may fit D (5 bases each). The germline V and J ends were trimmed by 5 bases and 1 base, with 15 bases remaining between them. CDR3 length: 15 residues. The germline V gene has CDR1 MNHNY and CDR2 SVGAGI (reference sequence). CDR3 sequence: CASSPSGTASYEQYF. The CDR3 DNA reads as TGTGCCAGCAGTCCGTCCGGGACGGCATCCTACGAGCAGTACTTC.

The rearrangement uses TRBV4-1 and TRBJ2-1, with TRBD1 matching 8 bases. Germline CDR1 and CDR2: MGHRA and YSYEKL. CDR3 length: 15 residues. Losses at the gene ends were 4 bases for V and 6 bases for J; bases not matched to a gene: 8. CDR3 DNA sequence: TGCGCCAGCAGCCTCTTGGACAGGGTTGCCAATGAGCAGTTCTTC. This translates into CASSLLDRVANEQFF.

V is TRBV18 and J is TRBJ1-2, with a weak D call TRBD1 (6 bases). The CDR3 runs 14 residues. Per the germline V gene, CDR1 is KGHSH and CDR2 is LQKENI. V lost 2 bases and J lost 5, with 12 bases in between. For the CDR3, the DNA is TGTGCCAGCTCACCAGGTAGAACAGGGTATGGCTACACCTTC. This codes for CASSPGRTGYGYTF.

Worth noting for this clone: Other DNA sequences in the same sample also yield this CDR3. The J gene is TRBJ1-3, the V gene TRBV5-1; D unresolved. The CDR3 consists of 14 residues. V lost 0 bases and J 0 bases, leaving 4 bases between the germline ends. Germline CDR1 and CDR2: SGHRS and YFSETQ. CDR3 region: CASSLGYSGNTIYF. CDR3 DNA sequence: TGCGCCAGCAGCTTGGGCTACTCTGGAAACACCATATATTTT. Full variable domain (rest looked up from reference TRBV5-1 and TRBJ1-3): KAGVTQTPRYLIKTRGQQVTLSCSPISGHRSVSWYQQTPGQGLQFLFEYFSETQRNKGNFPGRFSGRQFSNSRSEMNVSTLELGDSALYLCASSLGYSGNTIYFGEGSWLTVV.

In its sample, this clone was seen a few times. At one boundary the junction diverges from the germline segment, which might be a read error. The CDR3 reads CASSVGTGDTQYF. The CDR3 nucleotides read TGTGCCAGCAGCGTAGGGACGGGAGATACGCAGTATTTT. The genes are TRBV13 and TRBJ2-3; D tentatively reads TRBD1 or TRBD2 (5 bases each). CDR1 is PRHDT, CDR2 FYEKMQ, per germline (reference sequence). This CDR3 is 13 amino acids long.

This clone was recorded a few times. The rearrangement joins TRBV7-9 to TRBJ1-2, with D perhaps TRBD1 (6 bases). The germline gives CDR1 SEHNR, CDR2 FQNEAQ (reference sequence). Trimming removed 2 bases at V and 5 bases at J, with 9 bases between. The CDR3 runs 13 residues. CDR3 nucleotides: TGTGCCAGCAGCTTACAGGGGACTTATGGCTACACCTTC. It encodes CASSLQGTYGYTF.

This clone has just a few counts. This chain joins TRBV5-1 and TRBJ2-7; 9 bases fit TRBD1. Trimming at V came to 3 bases and at J to 4 bases, leaving 8 bases not matched to a gene. This CDR3 has 15 residues. Germline V gene data show CDR1 as SGHRS and CDR2 as YFSETQ. Here the CDR3 reads CASSWPGQGIYEQYF. The DNA of the CDR3 is TGCGCCAGCAGCTGGCCGGGACAGGGTATTTACGAGCAGTACTTC.

This chain connects TRBV5-1 to TRBJ2-5; weak D call: TRBD2 (5 bases). This CDR3 is 14 amino acids long. The germline V and J ends were trimmed by 3 bases and 3 bases, with 12 bases remaining between them. The germline V gene encodes CDR1 SGHRS and CDR2 YFSETQ. The CDR3 DNA follows: TGCGCCAGCAGCTCACGGACGGAGGAAGAGACCCAGTACTTC. Translating it yields CASSSRTEEETQYF. The full variable domain, its missing parts supplied by reference TRBV5-1 and TRBJ2-5, is KAGVTQTPRYLIKTRGQQVTLSCSPISGHRSVSWYQQTPGQGLQFLFEYFSETQRNKGNFPGRFSGRQFSNSRSEMNVSTLELGDSALYLCASSSRTEEETQYFGPGTRLLVL.

The chain couples TRBV7-9 to TRBJ2-7; 7 bases agree with TRBD2. The CDR3 has 15 residues. V trimming: 5 bases; J trimming: 0 bases; junction bases outside the gene matches: 7. Germline CDR1 is SEHNR and CDR2 is FQNEAQ (reference sequence). The CDR3 bases are TGTGCCAGCAGCCCCCTAGCGGTTAGCTCCTACGAGCAGTACTTC. This codes for CASSPLAVSSYEQYF.

This clone has more than one count but fewer than ten. The genes are TRBV7-9 and TRBJ2-3, with D unclear. Per the germline V gene, CDR1 is SEHNR and CDR2 is FQNEAQ (reference sequence). The V end was cut by 1 base, the J end by 6 bases, with 14 bases between. The CDR3 has 15 residues. In nucleotides, the CDR3 is TGTGCCAGCAGCTTAGGAGGTAATATCATGGATACGCAGTATTTT. Translating it yields CASSLGGNIMDTQYF.

This clone is labeled as medium-sized (0.01 to 0.1%). The chain is built from TRBV2 and TRBJ1-6, with D possibly matching TRBD1 (5 bases). Germline values: CDR1 SNHLY, CDR2 FYNNEI. This CDR3 region has 13 residues. V lost 3 bases and J lost 7, with 7 bases in between. CDR3 region: CASSDRENSPLHF. The CDR3 coding sequence is TGTGCCAGCAGTGACAGGGAGAATTCACCCCTCCACTTT.

CDR3 nucleotides: TGTGCCAGCAGCTTAGCTACCGGGGACCTCAAATCACCCCTCCACTTT. This gives the protein CASSLATGDLKSPLHF. The V and J genes are TRBV7-9 and TRBJ1-6; D is possibly TRBD1 (5 bases). The V gene lost 0 bases and the J gene lost 10 bases, with 16 bases spanning the gap. This CDR3 contains 16 residues. Per the germline V gene, CDR1 is SEHNR and CDR2 is FQNEAQ (reference sequence).

CDR3 nucleotide sequence: TGTGCCATCAGTGGGGGACCCTACGAGCAGTACTTC. It translates to CAISGGPYEQYF. J is TRBJ2-7 and V is TRBV10-3; TRBD1 or TRBD2 may be the D gene (5 bases each). V lost 4 bases and J 2 bases, leaving 6 bases between the germline ends. The germline V gene encodes CDR1 ENHRY and CDR2 SYGVKD. This CDR3 spans 12 amino acids.

This rearrangement joins TRBV19 to TRBJ2-1, with 9 bases aligning to TRBD2. V shed 7 bases, J shed 4 bases, and the junction held 8 bases outside the gene matches. Germline values: CDR1 LNHDA, CDR2 SQIVND (reference sequence). The CDR3 is 15 residues long. The CDR3 DNA sequence: TGTGCCAGTACCTTAATAGCGGGGGTTTACAATGAGCAGTTCTTC. Its protein is CASTLIAGVYNEQFF.

This clone was counted between two and nine times. V gene TRBV10-3 combines with J gene TRBJ1-5; D is uncertain. This CDR3 comprises 13 residues. Per germline, CDR1 ENHRY and CDR2 SYGVKD. V dropped 3 bases and J dropped 10 bases, with 13 bases sitting between them. CDR3 coding DNA: TGTGCCATCAGTGAATATCAGGCAGAACCCCAGCATTTT. This sequence encodes CAISEYQAEPQHF.

J is TRBJ2-7 and V is TRBV30; D ambiguous. Trimming took off 1 base at V and 3 bases at J, with 7 bases between the two ends. This CDR3 comprises 12 residues. Looked up from germline, CDR1 is GTSNPN and CDR2 is SVGIG (reference sequence). Written as DNA, the CDR3 is TGTGCCTGGAGTGACAGAGTCTACGAGCAGTACTTC. This encodes CAWSDRVYEQYF. Combining the CDR3 with reference TRBV30 and TRBJ2-7 gives the whole variable domain SQTIHQWPATLVQPVGSPLSLECTVEGTSNPNLYWYRQAAGRGLQLLFYSVGIGQISSEVPQNLSASRPQDRQFILSSKKLLLSDSGFYLCAWSDRVYEQYFGPGTRLTVT.

This clone was counted a few times. As DNA, the CDR3 is TGTGCCAGCAGTGCCCGGGACAGGGGGGAAGATACGCAGTATTTT. Protein sequence: CASSARDRGEDTQYF. This chain joins TRBV6-5 and TRBJ2-3; 11 nucleotides agree with TRBD1. Germline CDR1 MNHEY, CDR2 SVGAGI. V lost 5 bases to trimming and J lost 5 bases; unmatched junction nucleotides: 6. CDR3 length equals 15 residues.

The chain combines TRBV4-1 with TRBJ2-7; weak D call: TRBD2 (7 bases). The CDR3 loop spans 17 amino acids. V shed 0 bases and J shed 3 bases, with 18 bases lying between them. Germline CDR1 and CDR2: MGHRA and YSYEKL. In nucleotides, the CDR3 is TGCGCCAGCAGCCAAGAGAGTGGGGGGGGGCCCATCTACGAGCAGTACTTC. This sequence encodes CASSQESGGGPIYEQYF.

The chain is built from TRBV6-1 and TRBJ2-2, with a weak D call TRBD2 (6 bases). The CDR3 is 14 residues long. V shed 7 bases and J shed 0 bases, with 9 bases lying between them. Germline V gene lookup returns CDR1 MNHNS and CDR2 SASEGT. The CDR3 region has the DNA TGTGCCAGCACCCGGGAGCCGAACACCGGGGAGCTGTTTTTT. Protein product: CASTREPNTGELFF.